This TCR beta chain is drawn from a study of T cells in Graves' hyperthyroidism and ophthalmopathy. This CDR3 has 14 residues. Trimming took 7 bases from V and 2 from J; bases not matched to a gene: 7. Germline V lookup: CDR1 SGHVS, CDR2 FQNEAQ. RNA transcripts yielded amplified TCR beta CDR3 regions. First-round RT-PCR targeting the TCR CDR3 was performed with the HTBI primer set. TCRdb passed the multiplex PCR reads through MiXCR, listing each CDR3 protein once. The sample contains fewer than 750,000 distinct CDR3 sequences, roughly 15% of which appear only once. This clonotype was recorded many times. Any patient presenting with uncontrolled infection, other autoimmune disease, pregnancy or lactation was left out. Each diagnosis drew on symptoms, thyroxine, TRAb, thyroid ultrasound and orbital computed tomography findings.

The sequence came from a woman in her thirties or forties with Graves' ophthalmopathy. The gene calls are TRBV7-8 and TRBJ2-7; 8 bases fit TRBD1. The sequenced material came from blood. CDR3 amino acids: CASNGQGLAYEQYF. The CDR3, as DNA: TGTGCCAGCAACGGACAGGGTCTCGCCTACGAGCAGTACTTC.